Listed below are T cell receptor beta chains from one sample, sequenced in a study of T cell responses to AZD1222 COVID-19 vaccine. The table came from immunoSEQ multiplex PCR; TCRdb's copy has only in-frame clones and leaves some out. The sample lists fewer than 200,000 clones, 80% to 90% seen once, with approximately 0.5% in the top ten. The sequencing used peripheral blood, collected on day 0 of AZD1222 vaccination. All receptors come from an adult in good health. CDR3s include the opening cysteine and the closing phenylalanine or tryptophan. The D gene is left open where the match is weak. Size tells how often a clone was seen (once, few, many) or the class of an expanded clone, and some rows leave it out.

v_gene	d_gene	abundance	j_gene	CDR3aa	CDR3nt
TRBV4-1	-	-	TRBJ1-6	CASSLDRMNSPLHF	TGCGCCAGCAGCCTGGACAGAATGAATTCACCCCTCCACTTT
TRBV19	TRBD2	few	TRBJ2-7	CASSRSHTGTRLTSYEQYF	TGTGCCAGTAGTAGGAGTCACACCGGGACTAGGCTTACATCCTACGAGCAGTACTTC
TRBV5-1	-	-	TRBJ1-3	CASRLSGTLGNTIYF	TGCGCCAGCAGATTGAGCGGGACACTTGGGAACACCATATATTTT
TRBV6-2/TRBV6-3	-	once	TRBJ2-2	CASSYSTNPNTGELFF	TGTGCCAGCAGTTACTCGACAAACCCGAACACCGGGGAGCTGTTTTTT
TRBV7-3	-	-	TRBJ2-2	CASSPQGGTGELFF	TGTGCCAGCAGCCCCCAGGGGGGTACCGGGGAGCTGTTTTTT
TRBV6-2/TRBV6-3	-	-	TRBJ2-1	CASSFDRGLRQFF	TGTGCCAGCAGTTTCGACCGGGGCTTGAGGCAGTTCTTC
TRBV3-1/TRBV3-2	-	-	TRBJ1-6	CASSQVGDNSPLHF	TGTGCCAGCAGCCAAGTCGGCGATAATTCACCCCTCCACTTT
TRBV4-1	-	-	TRBJ1-6	CASSQGEGFNSPLHF	TGCGCCAGCAGCCAAGGAGAGGGATTCAATTCACCCCTCCACTTT
TRBV6-5	TRBD1	-	TRBJ2-5	CASRGQVQETQYF	TGTGCCAGCAGAGGACAGGTCCAAGAGACCCAGTACTTC
TRBV6-1	-	-	TRBJ1-6	CASSEAWVNSPLHF	TGTGCCAGCAGTGAAGCCTGGGTAAACTCACCCCTCCACTTT
TRBV4-1	-	-	TRBJ2-7	CASSLSLGYEQYF	TGCGCCAGCAGCCTCTCCCTTGGCTACGAGCAGTACTTC
TRBV28	-	-	TRBJ1-2	CASSLSQGAGNYGYTF	TGTGCCAGCAGTTTATCCCAGGGCGCAGGGAACTATGGCTACACCTTC
TRBV13	TRBD2	-	TRBJ2-3	CASSLEGLAPFRPSTDTQYF	TGTGCCAGCAGCTTAGAGGGACTAGCCCCTTTCCGTCCTTCGACAGATACGCAGTATTTT
TRBV5-6	-	-	TRBJ2-7	CASSRPDHSYEQYF	TGTGCCAGCAGCCGTCCTGACCACTCCTACGAGCAGTACTTC
TRBV9	TRBD2	few	TRBJ2-1	CASSVAPLAGSYNEQFF	TGTGCCAGCAGCGTAGCCCCACTAGCGGGTTCCTACAATGAGCAGTTCTTC
TRBV15	-	-	TRBJ2-3	CATSRHLRRTSTDTQYF	TGTGCCACCAGCAGACACCTAAGGAGAACTAGCACAGATACGCAGTATTTT
TRBV27	TRBD2	-	TRBJ2-7	CASSLWGGSSYEQYF	TGTGCCAGCAGTTTGTGGGGGGGAAGCTCCTACGAGCAGTACTTC
TRBV6-5	-	-	TRBJ1-2	CTTGGSHGYGYTF	TGTACCACTGGGGGGAGTCATGGCTATGGCTACACCTTC
TRBV4-2	TRBD2	once	TRBJ2-7	CASSQDSGRAHIEQYF	TGTGCCAGCAGCCAAGACAGCGGGAGGGCTCATATAGAGCAGTACTTC
TRBV18	TRBD2	-	TRBJ2-7	CASSPPGGDYEQYF	TGTGCCAGCTCACCCCCGGGGGGAGACTACGAGCAGTACTTC
TRBV19	-	-	TRBJ2-1	CASNEGSSYNEQFF	TGTGCCAGTAATGAGGGAAGCTCCTACAATGAGCAGTTCTTC
TRBV2	-	few	TRBJ2-5	CASSWGTPGWGQETQYF	TGTGCCAGCAGCTGGGGGACACCTGGTTGGGGCCAAGAGACCCAGTACTTC
TRBV7-8	-	-	TRBJ1-2	CASSIEKGYGYTF	TGTGCCAGCAGTATTGAAAAGGGCTATGGCTACACCTTC
TRBV18	-	once	TRBJ1-1	CASSPGREEAFF	TGTGCCAGCTCACCGGGACGGGAAGAAGCTTTCTTT
TRBV28	-	-	TRBJ2-2	CASSYSPGELFF	TGTGCCAGCAGTTATAGCCCCGGGGAGCTGTTTTTT
TRBV18	TRBD1	-	TRBJ1-2	CASSPPMQQGASYGYTF	TGTGCCAGCTCACCACCGATGCAACAGGGGGCTAGCTATGGCTACACCTTC
TRBV6-1	-	-	TRBJ1-4	CASSDSVGATNEKLFF	TGTGCCAGCAGTGATTCAGTAGGAGCAACTAATGAAAAACTGTTTTTT
TRBV6-4	-	-	TRBJ2-6	CATRDRGRANVLTF	TGTGCCACCCGGGACCGCGGTAGGGCCAACGTCCTGACTTTC
TRBV11-2	-	-	TRBJ2-7	CASSLERYDEQYF	TGTGCCAGCAGCTTAGAGCGGTACGACGAGCAGTACTTC
TRBV12-3/TRBV12-4	TRBD2	-	TRBJ2-3	CAGGGPSTDTQYF	TGTGCTGGCGGGGGGCCGAGCACAGATACGCAGTATTTT
TRBV4-3	-	-	TRBJ1-1	CASSQERDTEAFF	TGCGCCAGCAGCCAAGAGAGGGACACTGAAGCTTTCTTT
TRBV9	TRBD2	-	TRBJ2-5	CASSAGTSGRETQYF	TGTGCCAGCAGCGCCGGGACTAGCGGGAGAGAGACCCAGTACTTC
TRBV6-5	TRBD1	-	TRBJ1-5	CAISRDRVGQPQHF	TGTGCCATTTCTCGAGACAGGGTCGGTCAGCCCCAGCATTTT
TRBV6-5	-	-	TRBJ2-6	CASSYSAGHGANVLTF	TGTGCCAGCAGTTACTCGGCAGGGCACGGGGCCAACGTCCTGACTTTC
TRBV28	-	-	TRBJ1-4	CASRRGTANEKLFF	TGTGCCAGCAGGAGAGGAACAGCTAATGAAAAACTGTTTTTT
TRBV18	-	-	TRBJ1-1	CASSRSTDNTEAFF	TGTGCCAGCTCACGGTCGACGGATAACACTGAAGCTTTCTTT
TRBV19	TRBD1	few	TRBJ1-2	CASSPSISGTGDSGDTF	TGTGCCAGTAGTCCCTCTATCTCCGGGACAGGGGACTCAGGGGACACCTTC
TRBV5-1	-	-	TRBJ1-1	CARRWDTEAFF	TGCGCCAGACGGTGGGACACTGAAGCTTTCTTT
TRBV29-1	-	-	TRBJ2-1	CSVWADNEQFF	TGCAGCGTTTGGGCCGACAATGAGCAGTTCTTC
TRBV7-2	TRBD2	-	TRBJ2-3	CASLRGGGDTQYF	TGTGCCAGCCTCCGGGGCGGGGGAGATACGCAGTATTTT
TRBV7-2	-	-	TRBJ1-1	CASSLYYMNTEAFF	TGTGCCAGCAGCTTATATTACATGAACACTGAAGCTTTCTTT
TRBV7-9	-	-	TRBJ1-2	CASSLEGRNYGYTF	TGTGCCAGCAGCTTAGAAGGCAGAAACTATGGCTACACCTTC
TRBV11-2	-	-	TRBJ1-6	CASSSYSPLHF	TGTGCCAGCAGCTCTTATTCACCCCTCCACTTT
TRBV5-6	-	once	TRBJ2-2	CASSLMTGTGELFF	TGTGCCAGCAGCTTGATGACTGGAACCGGGGAGCTGTTTTTT
TRBV29-1	-	-	TRBJ1-1	CSVGWNTEAFF	TGCAGCGTTGGATGGAACACTGAAGCTTTCTTT
TRBV29-1	-	-	TRBJ1-1	CSVARGGMNTEAFF	TGCAGCGTTGCCCGGGGTGGGATGAACACTGAAGCTTTCTTT
TRBV5-1	TRBD2	-	TRBJ2-7	CASSFNGRAHEQYF	TGCGCCAGCAGCTTTAACGGGAGGGCCCACGAGCAGTACTTC
TRBV15	TRBD1	-	TRBJ2-1	CATARDRVRYDEQFF	TGTGCCACCGCCCGGGACAGGGTCAGGTACGATGAGCAGTTCTTC
TRBV12-5	-	-	TRBJ1-5	CASGRGVSQPQHF	TGTGCTAGTGGAAGGGGGGTTTCGCAGCCCCAGCATTTT
TRBV6-2/TRBV6-3	TRBD2	-	TRBJ2-3	CASSYSVSSGRGTDTQYF	TGTGCCAGCAGTTACTCGGTGTCCAGCGGGAGGGGGACAGATACGCAGTATTTT
TRBV24-1	TRBD1	-	TRBJ1-1	CAGSGQGDEIGTEAFF	TGTGCCGGGTCGGGACAGGGGGACGAGATCGGCACTGAAGCTTTCTTT